Described below is a single T cell receptor beta chain sequence and its context. Antigen unknown. The sample originates from a study of shared clonotypes between healthy human individuals. Study results and limitations: In a handful of donors, around 5% of naive CD4 clonotypes appeared in common.

The table came from immunoSEQ multiplex PCR; TCRdb's copy has only in-frame clones and leaves some out. The table includes around 1.5 million clones, 98% detected once. The sequenced material came from naive CD4+ T cells sorted from blood. The sample's subset: CD45RA+ positively selected. The clonotype comes from a man younger than 45 in good health.

CDR3 protein: CASGRQPQHF. CDR3 sequence (DNA): TGTGCCAGCGGCCGGCAGCCCCAGCATTTT. The rearrangement links TRBV28 to TRBJ1-5; the D is unclear. The CDR3 sequence is 10 residues long. Germline V gene data show CDR1 as MDHEN and CDR2 as SYDVKM. V was shortened by 8 bases and J by 7 bases, with 6 bases between the two germline ends.